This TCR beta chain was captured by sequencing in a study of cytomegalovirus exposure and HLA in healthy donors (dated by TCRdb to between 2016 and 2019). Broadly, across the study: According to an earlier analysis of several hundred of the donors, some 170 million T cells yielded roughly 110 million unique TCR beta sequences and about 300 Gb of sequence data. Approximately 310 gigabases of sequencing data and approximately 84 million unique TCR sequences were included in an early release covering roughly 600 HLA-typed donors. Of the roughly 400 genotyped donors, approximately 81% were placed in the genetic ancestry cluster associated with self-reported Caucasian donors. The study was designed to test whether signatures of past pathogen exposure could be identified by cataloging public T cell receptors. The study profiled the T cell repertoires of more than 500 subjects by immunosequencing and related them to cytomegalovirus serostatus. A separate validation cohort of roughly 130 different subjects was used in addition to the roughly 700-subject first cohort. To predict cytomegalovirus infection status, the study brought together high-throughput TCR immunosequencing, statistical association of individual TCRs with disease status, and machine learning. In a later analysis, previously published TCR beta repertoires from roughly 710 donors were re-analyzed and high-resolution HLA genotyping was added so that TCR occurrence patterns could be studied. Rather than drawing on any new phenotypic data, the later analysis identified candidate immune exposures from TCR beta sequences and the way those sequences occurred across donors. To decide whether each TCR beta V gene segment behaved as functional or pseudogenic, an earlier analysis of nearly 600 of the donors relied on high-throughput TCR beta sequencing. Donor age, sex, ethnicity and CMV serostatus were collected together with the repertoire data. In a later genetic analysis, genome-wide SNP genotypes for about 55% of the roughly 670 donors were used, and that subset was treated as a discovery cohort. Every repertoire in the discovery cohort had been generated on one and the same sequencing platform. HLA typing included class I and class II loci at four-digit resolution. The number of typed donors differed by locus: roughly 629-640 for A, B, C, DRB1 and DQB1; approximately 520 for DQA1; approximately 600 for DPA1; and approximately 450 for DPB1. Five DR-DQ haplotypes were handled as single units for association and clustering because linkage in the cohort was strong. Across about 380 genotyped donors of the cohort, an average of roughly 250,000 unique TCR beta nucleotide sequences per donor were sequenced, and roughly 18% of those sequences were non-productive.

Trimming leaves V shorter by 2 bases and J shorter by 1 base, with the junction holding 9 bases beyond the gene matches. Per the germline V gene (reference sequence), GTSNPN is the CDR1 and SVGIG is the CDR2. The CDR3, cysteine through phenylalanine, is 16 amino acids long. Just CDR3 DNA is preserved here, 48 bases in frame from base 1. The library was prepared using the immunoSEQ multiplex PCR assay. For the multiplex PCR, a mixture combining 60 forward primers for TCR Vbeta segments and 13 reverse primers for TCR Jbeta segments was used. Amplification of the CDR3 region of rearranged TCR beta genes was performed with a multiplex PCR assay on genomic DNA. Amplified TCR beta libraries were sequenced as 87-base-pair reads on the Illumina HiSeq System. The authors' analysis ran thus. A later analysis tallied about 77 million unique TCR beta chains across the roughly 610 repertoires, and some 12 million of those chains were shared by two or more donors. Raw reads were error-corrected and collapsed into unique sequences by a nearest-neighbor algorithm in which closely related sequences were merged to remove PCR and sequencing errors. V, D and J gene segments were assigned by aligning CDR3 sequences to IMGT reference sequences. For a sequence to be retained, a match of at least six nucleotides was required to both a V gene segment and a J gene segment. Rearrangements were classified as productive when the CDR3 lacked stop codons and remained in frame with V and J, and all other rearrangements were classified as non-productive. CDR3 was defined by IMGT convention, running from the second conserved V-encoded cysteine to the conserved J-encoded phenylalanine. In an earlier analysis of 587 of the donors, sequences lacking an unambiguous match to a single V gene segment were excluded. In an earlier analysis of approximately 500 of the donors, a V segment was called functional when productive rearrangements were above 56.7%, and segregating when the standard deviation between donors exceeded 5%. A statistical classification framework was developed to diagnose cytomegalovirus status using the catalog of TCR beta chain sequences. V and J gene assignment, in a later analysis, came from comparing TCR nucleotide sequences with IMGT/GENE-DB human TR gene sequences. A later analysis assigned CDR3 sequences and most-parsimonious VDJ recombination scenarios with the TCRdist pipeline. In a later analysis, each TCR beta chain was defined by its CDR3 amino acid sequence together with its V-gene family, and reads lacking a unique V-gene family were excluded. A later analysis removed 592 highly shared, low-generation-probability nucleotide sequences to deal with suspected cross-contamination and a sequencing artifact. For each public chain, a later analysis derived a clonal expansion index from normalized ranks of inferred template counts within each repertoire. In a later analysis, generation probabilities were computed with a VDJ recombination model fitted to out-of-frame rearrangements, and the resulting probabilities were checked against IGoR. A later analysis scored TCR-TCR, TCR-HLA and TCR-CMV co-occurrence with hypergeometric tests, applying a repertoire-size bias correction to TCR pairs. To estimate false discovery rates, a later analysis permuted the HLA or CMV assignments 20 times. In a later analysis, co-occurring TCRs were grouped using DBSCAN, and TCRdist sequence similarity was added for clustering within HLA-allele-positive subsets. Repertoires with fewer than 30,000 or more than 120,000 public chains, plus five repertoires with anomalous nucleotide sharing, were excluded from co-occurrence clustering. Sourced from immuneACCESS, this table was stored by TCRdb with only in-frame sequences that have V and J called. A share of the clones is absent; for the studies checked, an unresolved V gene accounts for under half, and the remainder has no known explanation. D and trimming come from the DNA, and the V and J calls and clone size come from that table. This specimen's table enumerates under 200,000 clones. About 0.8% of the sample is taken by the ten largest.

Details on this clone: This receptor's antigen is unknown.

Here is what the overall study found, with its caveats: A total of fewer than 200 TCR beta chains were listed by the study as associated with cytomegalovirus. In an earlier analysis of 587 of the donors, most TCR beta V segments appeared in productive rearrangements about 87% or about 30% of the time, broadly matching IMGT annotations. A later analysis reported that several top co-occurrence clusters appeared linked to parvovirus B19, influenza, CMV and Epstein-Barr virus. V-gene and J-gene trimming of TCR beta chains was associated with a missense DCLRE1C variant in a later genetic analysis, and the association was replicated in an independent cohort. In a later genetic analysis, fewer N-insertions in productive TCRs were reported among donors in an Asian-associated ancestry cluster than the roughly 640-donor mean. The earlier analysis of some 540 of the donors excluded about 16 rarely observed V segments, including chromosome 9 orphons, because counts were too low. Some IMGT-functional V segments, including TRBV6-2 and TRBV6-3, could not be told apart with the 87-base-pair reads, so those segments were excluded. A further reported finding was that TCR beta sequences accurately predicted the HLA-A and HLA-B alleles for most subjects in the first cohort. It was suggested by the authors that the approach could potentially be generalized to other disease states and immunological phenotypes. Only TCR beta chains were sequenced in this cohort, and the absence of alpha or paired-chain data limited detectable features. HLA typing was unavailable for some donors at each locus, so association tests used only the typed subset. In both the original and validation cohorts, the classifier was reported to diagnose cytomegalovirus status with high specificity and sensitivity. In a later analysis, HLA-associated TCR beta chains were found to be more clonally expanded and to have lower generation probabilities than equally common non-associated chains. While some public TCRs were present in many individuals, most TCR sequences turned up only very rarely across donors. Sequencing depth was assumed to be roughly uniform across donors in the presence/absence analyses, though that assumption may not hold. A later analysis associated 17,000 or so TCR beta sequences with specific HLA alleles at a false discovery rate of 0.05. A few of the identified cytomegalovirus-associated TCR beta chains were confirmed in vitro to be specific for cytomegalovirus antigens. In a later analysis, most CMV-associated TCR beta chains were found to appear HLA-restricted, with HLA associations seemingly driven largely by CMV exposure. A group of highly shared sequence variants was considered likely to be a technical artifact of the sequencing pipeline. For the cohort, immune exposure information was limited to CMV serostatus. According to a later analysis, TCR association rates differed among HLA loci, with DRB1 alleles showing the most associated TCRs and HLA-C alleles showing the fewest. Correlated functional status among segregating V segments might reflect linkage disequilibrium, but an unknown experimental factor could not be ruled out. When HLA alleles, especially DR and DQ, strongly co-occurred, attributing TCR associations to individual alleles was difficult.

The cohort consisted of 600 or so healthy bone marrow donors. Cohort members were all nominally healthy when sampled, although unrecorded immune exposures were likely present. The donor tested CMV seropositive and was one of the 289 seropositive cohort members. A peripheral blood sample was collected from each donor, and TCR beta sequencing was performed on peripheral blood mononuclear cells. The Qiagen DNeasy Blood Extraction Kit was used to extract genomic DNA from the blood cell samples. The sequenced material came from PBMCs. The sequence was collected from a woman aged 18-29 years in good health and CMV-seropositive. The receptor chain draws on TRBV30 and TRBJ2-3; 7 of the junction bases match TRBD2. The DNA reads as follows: TGTGCCTGGAGTAAATGGGCTAGCGGTCGCACAGATACGCAGTATTTT. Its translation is CAWSKWASGRTDTQYF.